This paragraph reports one T cell receptor beta chain. The data are from a study of blood T cell repertoires in COVID-19. Study as a whole: COVID-19 samples, acute and convalescent, were from the United States, Italy and Spain. The cDNA or gDNA used as material had been derived from T cells, B-cell-depleted T cells, or PBMCs.

Germline V CDR1 and CDR2: MNHEY, SVGAGI. The CDR3 has 13 amino acids. V gave up 1 base and J gave up 8 bases, with 9 bases separating them. How the authors handled the data: Reference gene primer amplification in the assay estimated nucleated cell counts. Here immunoSEQ multiplex PCR was the method, and the copy in TCRdb shows in-frame clones only, minus some. D and trimming come from the DNA, and the V and J calls and clone size come from that table. The data contain around 70,000 clones, about 92% of them singletons. The TCR was taken from a man in his fifties or sixties with acute or convalescent COVID-19. The V gene is TRBV6-5, the J gene TRBJ2-1, with D possibly TRBD1 on 6 matching bases. Sequenced input: peripheral blood. The CDR3 is CASSYWGPDEQFF. Here the CDR3 DNA reads TGTGCCAGCAGTTACTGGGGGCCCGATGAGCAGTTCTTC.